A single sample gave rise to the 5 T cell receptor beta chains below, sequenced in a study of shared clonotypes between healthy human individuals. Produced via immunoSEQ multiplex PCR; TCRdb's table is partial and in-frame only. The sample shows 1,100,000 or so clones, 75% to 85% of them seen only once. The sample comprised memory CD4+ T cells from PBMCs. Subset here: CD45RA-negative fraction. These receptors all come from a man aged 18 to 29 in good health. Some clones in this sample may be carry-over from other donors' samples.

This clone has a single count. The chain carries TRBV29-1 and TRBJ2-6, with D unresolved. Looked up from germline, CDR1 is SQVTM and CDR2 is ANQGSEA. The CDR3 contains 14 residues. Trimming pared 4 bases from V and 3 bases from J, leaving 10 bases between. The CDR3, as DNA: TGCAGCGTTGGGGGAACGCGTGGGGCCAACGTCCTGACTTTC. Its translation: CSVGGTRGANVLTF.

This chain uses TRBV4-3 with TRBJ1-6, with TRBD1 matching 8 bases. Per the germline V gene, CDR1 is LGHNA and CDR2 is YSLEER. This CDR3 contains 15 residues. V lost 3 bases, J lost 6 bases, and 4 bases stayed unmatched. CDR3 region: CASSQQGALNSPLHF. As DNA, the CDR3 is TGCGCCAGCAGCCAGCAGGGGGCGCTTAATTCACCCCTCCACTTT.

The chain has TRBV2 and TRBJ1-5; 9 nucleotides match TRBD1. Germline CDR1 and CDR2: SNHLY and FYNNEI. The V segment lost 3 bases and the J segment 13 bases; nucleotides outside the gene matches: 1. This CDR3 has 11 residues. CDR3 protein: CASSEDRGQHF. In DNA form, the CDR3 reads TGTGCCAGCAGTGAGGACAGGGGACAGCATTTT.

In nucleotides, the CDR3 is TGTGCCAGCAGCCCACCACAGGGGAGGGGAAACACCATATATTTT. Amino acids: CASSPPQGRGNTIYF. The J gene is TRBJ1-3, the V gene TRBV28; 7 positions match TRBD1. V dropped 6 bases and J dropped 4; count of bases not matched to a gene: 9. The length of the CDR3 is 15 residues. Looked up from germline, CDR1 is MDHEN and CDR2 is SYDVKM.

The CDR3 is CSVARDAYYGYTF. The CDR3 DNA reads TGCAGCGTCGCGCGGGACGCCTACTATGGCTACACCTTC. The chain links TRBV29-1 to TRBJ1-2; tentatively, D is TRBD1 (5 bases). CDR1 and CDR2 from the germline V gene are SQVTM and ANQGSEA. The CDR3 covers 13 residues. The V end lost 6 bases, the J end lost 3 bases, and 14 bases lay between the germline ends.